The 28 T cell receptor beta chains presented below share a single source sample, sequenced in a study of OX40 agonist ivuxolimab in advanced cancers. Assay: immunoSEQ multiplex PCR; the TCRdb copy retains only in-frame clones and omits some. The sample includes about 61,000 clones, approximately 90% of them seen just once. Sample: CD4+ or CD8+ T cells sorted from blood, taken in a trial of the OX40 agonist ivuxolimab. The receptors shown here come from an adult with an advanced solid tumor such as melanoma, head and neck, liver or kidney cancer.

V gene TRBV5-5 combines with J gene TRBJ1-2; TRBD1 matches 9 bases. This CDR3 is built from 16 residues. J was trimmed by 4 bases and V by 4 bases; bases with no gene match: 11. Germline V gene data show CDR1 as SGHKS and CDR2 as YYEKEE (reference sequence). CDR3 residues: CASSPVGTGPSYGYTF. CDR3 DNA: TGTGCCAGCAGCCCTGTGGGGACAGGGCCCTCCTATGGCTACACCTTC.

The rearrangement uses TRBV7-9 and TRBJ2-1, with 9 bases that match TRBD2. Germline V gives CDR1 SEHNR, CDR2 FQNEAQ (reference sequence). The CDR3 is 14 amino acids. V lost 5 bases to trimming and J lost 7 bases; unmatched junction nucleotides: 6. The CDR3 region has the DNA TGTGCCAGCAGCAGAGCGGGAGGTAGGAATGAGCAGTTCTTC. This sequence encodes CASSRAGGRNEQFF. Together with reference TRBV7-9 and TRBJ2-1, the CDR3 gives the full variable domain: DTGVSQNPRHKITKRGQNVTFRCDPISEHNRLYWYRQTLGQGPEFLTYFQNEAQLEKSRLLSDRFSAERPKGSFSTLEIQRTEQGDSAMYLCASSRAGGRNEQFFGPGTRLTVL.

The chain carries TRBV18 and TRBJ1-5; a weak D match, TRBD1 (5 bases). The germline V gene has CDR1 KGHSH and CDR2 LQKENI. There are 17 residues in the CDR3. Trimming left V 6 bases short and J 1 base short, with 19 bases between. CDR3 nucleotide sequence: TGTGCCAGCTCCCTAAAAGCCGGGGCAGGAAGCAATCAGCCCCAGCATTTT. As protein: CASSLKAGAGSNQPQHF.

The rearrangement uses TRBV30 and TRBJ1-5; the D is unclear. V was pared by 0 bases and J by 7 bases, with 10 bases between. The CDR3 runs 13 residues. Germline V gene lookup returns CDR1 GTSNPN and CDR2 SVGIG (reference sequence). CDR3: CAWSVRPGQPQHF. The DNA of the CDR3 is TGTGCCTGGAGTGTACGGCCCGGGCAGCCCCAGCATTTT.

The chain couples TRBV5-1 to TRBJ2-6, with 8 nucleotides matching TRBD1. The CDR3 totals 22 residues. The V gene end was trimmed by 0 bases and the J gene end by 2 bases; junction bases not matched to a gene: 19. The germline CDR1 and CDR2 sequences are SGHRS and YFSETQ. In nucleotides, the CDR3 is TGCGCCAGCAGCTTGGGAGGTATTTTTGCGGGACAGGCGAGAACTGGGGCCAACGTCCTGACTTTC. Protein product: CASSLGGIFAGQARTGANVLTF.

This rearrangement joins TRBV19 to TRBJ2-1; D is perhaps TRBD1 (6 bases). CDR1 is LNHDA, CDR2 SQIVND, per germline (reference sequence). The CDR3 loop spans 15 amino acids. Trimming stripped 6 bases from V and 0 bases from J, with 12 bases between. The CDR3 loop is CASRDSDRSYNEQFF. CDR3 bases: TGTGCCAGTAGGGACAGTGATCGCTCCTACAATGAGCAGTTCTTC. The entire variable domain, with the rest obtained from reference TRBV19 and TRBJ2-1, is as follows: DGGITQSPKYLFRKEGQNVTLSCEQNLNHDAMYWYRQDPGQGLRLIYYSQIVNDFQKGDIAEGYSVSREKKESFPLTVTSAQKNPTAFYLCASRDSDRSYNEQFFGPGTRLTVL.

V is TRBV2 and J is TRBJ1-5, with D perhaps matching TRBD1 (6 bases). V gave up 4 bases and J gave up 0 bases, with 10 bases separating them. Germline lookup yields CDR1 SNHLY and CDR2 FYNNEI. CDR3 length: 15 amino acids. DNA of the CDR3: TGTGCCAGCAGTGTGGACAGTTATAGCAATCAGCCCCAGCATTTT. It specifies CASSVDSYSNQPQHF.

This chain uses TRBV19 with TRBJ2-4; D possibly corresponds to TRBD1 (5 bases). V lost 1 base to trimming and J lost 4 bases, with 14 bases between them. The CDR3 spans 16 residues. CDR1 and CDR2 (germline): LNHDA, SQIVND (reference sequence). CDR3 protein: CASSIAPGRTKNIQYF. As DNA, the CDR3 is TGTGCCAGTAGTATAGCCCCCGGAAGGACAAAAAACATTCAGTACTTC. Full variable domain (missing parts from reference TRBV19 and TRBJ2-4): DGGITQSPKYLFRKEGQNVTLSCEQNLNHDAMYWYRQDPGQGLRLIYYSQIVNDFQKGDIAEGYSVSREKKESFPLTVTSAQKNPTAFYLCASSIAPGRTKNIQYFGAGTRLSVL.

The gene calls are TRBV30 and TRBJ2-7; 8 bases align to TRBD1. This CDR3 has 11 residues. V lost 7 bases, J lost 5 bases, and 4 bases stayed unmatched. CDR1 and CDR2 (germline): GTSNPN, SVGIG (reference sequence). Here the CDR3 DNA reads TGTGCCTCCCGGACAGGGAACGAGCAGTACTTC. It is translated as CASRTGNEQYF. The full variable domain, completed using reference TRBV30 and TRBJ2-7, is SQTIHQWPATLVQPVGSPLSLECTVEGTSNPNLYWYRQAAGRGLQLLFYSVGIGQISSEVPQNLSASRPQDRQFILSSKKLLLSDSGFYLCASRTGNEQYFGPGTRLTVT.

V is TRBV5-1 and J is TRBJ2-1; a weak D match, TRBD1 (5 bases). Trimming took 0 bases from V and 3 from J, leaving 10 bases between them. Per the germline V gene, CDR1 is SGHRS and CDR2 is YFSETQ. The CDR3 length is 15 residues. Here the CDR3 reads CASSLAQGSYNEQFF. The CDR3 bases are TGCGCCAGCAGCTTGGCTCAGGGAAGCTACAATGAGCAGTTCTTC.

J is TRBJ2-7 and V is TRBV7-9; D is undetermined. V was cut by 1 base and J by 0 bases, with 4 bases left in between. Germline lookup yields CDR1 SEHNR and CDR2 FQNEAQ (reference sequence). The CDR3 is 13 residues long. Here the CDR3 reads CASSLGVSYEQYF. The CDR3 DNA reads TGTGCCAGCAGCTTAGGGGTCTCCTACGAGCAGTACTTC.

The V gene is TRBV5-1, the J gene TRBJ2-5; 7 nucleotides agree with TRBD1. This CDR3 has 15 amino acids. Germline CDR1 reads SGHRS; CDR2 reads YFSETQ. V was pared by 1 base and J by 1 base, with 4 bases of the junction left unmatched. The DNA for the CDR3 is TGCGCCAGCAGCTTGTTCCCAGGGGGCCAAGAGACCCAGTACTTC. Protein product: CASSLFPGGQETQYF.

The chain recombines TRBV7-2 with TRBJ1-5; 8 bases map to TRBD1. With V trimmed by 5 bases and J by 4 bases, 4 bases remained unmatched. Looked up from germline, CDR1 is SGHTA and CDR2 is FQGNSA. CDR3 size: 14 residues. In DNA, the CDR3 is TGTGCCAGCAGCCTACGACAGGGGAATCAGCCCCAGCATTTT. This sequence encodes CASSLRQGNQPQHF.

The gene calls are TRBV5-6 and TRBJ2-1; perhaps TRBD1 as D (5 bases). Trimming cost V 0 bases and J 6 bases, with 13 bases left between them. CDR3 length equals 15 residues. The germline CDR1 and CDR2 sequences are SGHDT and YYEEEE. DNA for the CDR3: TGTGCCAGCAGCTTGGGCAGGGCGGTAAGCAATGAGCAGTTCTTC. Its protein is CASSLGRAVSNEQFF.

The chain recombines TRBV2 with TRBJ2-5; D possibly corresponds to TRBD2 (5 bases). Trimming removed 5 bases at V and 5 bases at J, with 12 bases between. The V gene's germline CDR1 is SNHLY and CDR2 FYNNEI. The CDR3 has 13 residues. CDR3 sequence (DNA): TGTGCCAGCAGTACCCAACTAGGGGAGACCCAGTACTTC. This encodes CASSTQLGETQYF.

The V gene is TRBV5-6, the J gene TRBJ2-6; D ambiguous. Germline V gene data show CDR1 as SGHDT and CDR2 as YYEEEE. Trimming cost V 0 bases and J 1 base, with 5 bases left between them. The CDR3 has 15 amino acids. The CDR3 spells CASSLGASGANVLTF. For the CDR3, the DNA is TGTGCCAGCAGCTTGGGCGCATCTGGGGCCAACGTCCTGACTTTC. The whole variable domain, remainder taken from reference TRBV5-6 and TRBJ2-6, is DAGVTQSPTHLIKTRGQQVTLRCSPKSGHDTVSWYQQALGQGPQFIFQYYEEEERQRGNFPDRFSGHQFPNYSSELNVNALLLGDSALYLCASSLGASGANVLTFGAGSRLTVL.

This chain connects TRBV29-1 to TRBJ1-2, with D unresolved. The ends were cut back, 4 bases at V and 6 bases at J, with 12 bases in the middle. The germline gives CDR1 SQVTM, CDR2 ANQGSEA. The CDR3 spans 12 residues. The CDR3, as DNA: TGCAGCGTTGGCGGACTGCCAAATGGCTACACCTTC. Encoded protein: CSVGGLPNGYTF.

DNA of the CDR3: TGTGCCAGCAGTACATCAGGGCGACAGCCCCAGCATTTT. Amino acid sequence: CASSTSGRQPQHF. This rearrangement joins TRBV28 to TRBJ1-5; a possible D gene is TRBD1 (5 bases). The V end was cut by 5 bases, the J end by 7 bases, with 12 bases between. CDR1 MDHEN and CDR2 SYDVKM come from the germline V gene. This CDR3 has 13 amino acids.

The chain employs TRBV6-5 and TRBJ1-5, with a possible D match to TRBD1 (6 bases). V was shortened by 6 bases and J by 0 bases, with 12 bases between the two germline ends. Germline CDR1 is MNHEY and CDR2 is SVGAGI. This CDR3 is built from 15 residues. Here the CDR3 reads CASSRDIYSNQPQHF. The CDR3 bases are TGTGCCAGCAGCAGGGACATCTATAGCAATCAGCCCCAGCATTTT.

The chain employs TRBV5-5 and TRBJ1-2; TRBD1 aligns across 7 bases. Germline V gene data show CDR1 as SGHKS and CDR2 as YYEKEE (reference sequence). CDR3 length: 17 amino acids. Germline trimming cut 2 bases from V and 8 bases from J; bases unmatched to any gene: 18. The CDR3 nucleotides are TGTGCCAGCAGCTTATTGGTGGCAGGGGGAACCAGCGGGGGCTACACCTTC. It specifies CASSLLVAGGTSGGYTF.

The CDR3, as DNA: TGTGCCAGTAGTGGGGAGAGCGGAGCCAAAAACATTCAGTACTTC. Protein sequence: CASSGESGAKNIQYF. This chain links TRBV19 with TRBJ2-4; tentatively, D is TRBD2 (5 bases). Germline CDR1 is LNHDA and CDR2 is SQIVND (reference sequence). The CDR3 has 15 amino acids. Trimming stripped 5 bases from V and 0 bases from J, with 11 bases between.

The J gene is TRBJ2-3, the V gene TRBV27; 9 bases map to TRBD1. Germline loops: CDR1 MNHEY, CDR2 SMNVEV (reference sequence). The CDR3 consists of 14 residues. Trimming cost V 2 bases and J 5 bases; bases outside gene matches: 2. DNA of the CDR3: TGTGCCAGCAGTTTAACAGGGGGCGTAGATACGCAGTATTTT. This codes for CASSLTGGVDTQYF.

The V gene is TRBV28, the J gene TRBJ1-6, with a weak D call TRBD1 (5 bases). V shed 4 bases and J shed 12 bases, with 22 bases lying between them. CDR3 size: 16 residues. CDR1 and CDR2 from the germline V gene are MDHEN and SYDVKM. CDR3 loop: CASSSAGGGSLGPLHF. For the CDR3, the DNA is TGTGCCAGCAGTTCCGCCGGGGGTGGGTCCTTGGGACCCCTCCACTTT.

Note on this clone: The identical CDR3 is also encoded by other nucleotide sequences in the sample. The chain carries TRBV5-4 and TRBJ2-7, with a tentative D call TRBD2 (7 bases). This CDR3 is built from 15 residues. V lost 4 bases to trimming and J lost 7 bases, with 21 bases between them. Germline CDR1 SGHNT, CDR2 YYREEE (reference sequence). The CDR3 DNA reads TGTGCCAGCAGCCCCGGGGGGCAGGGTCCGGGGGAGCAGTACTTC. This translates into CASSPGGQGPGEQYF.

The sample holds one count of this clone. This chain connects TRBV7-9 to TRBJ2-7; the match to TRBD2 covers 8 bases. Looked up from germline, CDR1 is SEHNR and CDR2 is FQNEAQ (reference sequence). Germline trimming cut 4 bases from V and 1 base from J; bases unmatched to any gene: 9. This CDR3 has 16 amino acids. In DNA, the CDR3 is TGTGCCAGCAGCTCTCGTACTAGCGGAGTATCCTACGAGCAGTACTTC. It yields the protein CASSSRTSGVSYEQYF. Supplemented by reference TRBV7-9 and TRBJ2-7, the full variable domain reads DTGVSQNPRHKITKRGQNVTFRCDPISEHNRLYWYRQTLGQGPEFLTYFQNEAQLEKSRLLSDRFSAERPKGSFSTLEIQRTEQGDSAMYLCASSSRTSGVSYEQYFGPGTRLTVT.

The V and J genes are TRBV5-1 and TRBJ2-3; D possibly corresponds to TRBD2 (6 bases). Germline CDR1 reads SGHRS; CDR2 reads YFSETQ. The CDR3 is made up of 16 amino acids. The V end was cut by 0 bases, the J end by 4 bases, with 15 bases between. This chain's CDR3 is CASSLVAGLGADTQYF. CDR3 bases: TGCGCCAGCAGCTTGGTCGCGGGGTTAGGTGCAGATACGCAGTATTTT.

The V and J genes are TRBV6-5 and TRBJ1-2; 8 positions match TRBD1. CDR3 length equals 16 residues. Germline loops: CDR1 MNHEY, CDR2 SVGAGI. V dropped 1 base and J dropped 4; count of bases not matched to a gene: 8. The CDR3, as DNA: TGTGCCAGCAGTTACTTACGCACAGGGGGGGTCTATGGCTACACCTTC. This translates into CASSYLRTGGVYGYTF.

The V call is TRBV4-1, the J call TRBJ2-7; tentatively, D is TRBD1 or TRBD2 (5 bases each). V lost 0 bases and J lost 2, with 17 bases in between. Germline CDR1 is MGHRA and CDR2 is YSYEKL. This CDR3 region has 17 residues. The CDR3 loop reads CASSQDRGSANPYEQYF. As DNA, the CDR3 is TGCGCCAGCAGCCAAGATCGGGGCAGTGCTAACCCCTACGAGCAGTACTTC.